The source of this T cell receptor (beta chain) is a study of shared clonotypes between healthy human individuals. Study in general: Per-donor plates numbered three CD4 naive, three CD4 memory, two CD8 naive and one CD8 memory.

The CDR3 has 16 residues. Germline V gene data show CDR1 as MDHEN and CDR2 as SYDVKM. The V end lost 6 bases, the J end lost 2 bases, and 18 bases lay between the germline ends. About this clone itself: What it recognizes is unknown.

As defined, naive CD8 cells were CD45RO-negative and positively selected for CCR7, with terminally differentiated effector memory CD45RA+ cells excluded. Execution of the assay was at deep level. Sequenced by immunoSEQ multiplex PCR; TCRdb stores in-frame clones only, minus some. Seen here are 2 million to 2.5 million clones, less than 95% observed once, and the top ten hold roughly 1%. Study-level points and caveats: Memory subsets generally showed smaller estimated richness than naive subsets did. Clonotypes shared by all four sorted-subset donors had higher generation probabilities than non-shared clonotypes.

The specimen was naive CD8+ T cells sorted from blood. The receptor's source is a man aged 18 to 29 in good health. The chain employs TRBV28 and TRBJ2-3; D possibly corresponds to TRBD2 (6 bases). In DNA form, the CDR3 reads TGTGCCAGCAGCTCCAGCGGGTGGGGGAACACAGATACGCAGTATTTT. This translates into CASSSSGWGNTDTQYF.